The sequence of this TCR beta chain was determined in a study of T cell responses to AZD1222 COVID-19 vaccine. For the study at large: The study pooled second doses at about 4 or about 12 weeks.

Study results and limitations: Clonal diversity was possibly underestimated, and white British individuals and females predominated among donors. Repertoires were collected only later (after the peak T cell response had occurred).

V gave up 2 bases and J gave up 2 bases, with 10 bases separating them. CDR1 KGHSH and CDR2 LQKENI come from the germline V gene. This CDR3 spans 14 amino acids. As regards this clone: Antigen specificity is unknown.

Sequenced by immunoSEQ multiplex PCR; TCRdb stores in-frame clones only, minus some. The data show 150,000 to 200,000 clones, roughly 90% seen once. The chain joins TRBV18 to TRBJ2-7; either TRBD1 or TRBD2 may fit D (5 bases each). The TCR sequence derives from an adult in good health. Sequenced material: peripheral blood, taken on day 0 of AZD1222 vaccination. The CDR3 nucleotides read TGTGCCAGCTCACCAGGGACGGGGCCCTACGAGCAGTACTTC. As protein: CASSPGTGPYEQYF.